Sequencing of this TCR beta chain was carried out in a study of cytomegalovirus exposure and HLA in healthy donors (dated by TCRdb to about 2017). General notes on the study: An earlier analysis of approximately 550 of the donors reported 250 to 300 Gb of sequence data and 117 million unique TCR beta sequences from 150 million to 200 million T cells. Alongside the repertoire data, information on donor age, sex, ethnicity and CMV serostatus was compiled. In an earlier analysis of roughly 600 of the donors, high-throughput TCR beta sequencing was used to judge whether each TCR beta V gene segment behaved as functional or pseudogenic. HLA typing covered class I and class II loci at four-digit resolution. Typing coverage varied by locus: about 620-640 donors for A, B, C, DRB1 and DQB1; more than 500 for DQA1; around 570 for DPA1; around 450 for DPB1. To predict cytomegalovirus infection status, the study brought together high-throughput TCR immunosequencing, statistical association of individual TCRs with disease status, and machine learning. The aim of the study was to test whether cataloging public T cell receptors could identify signatures of past pathogen exposure. Approximately 330 gigabases of sequencing data and 70 million to 95 million unique TCR sequences made up an early release that covered around 640 HLA-typed donors. In a later genetic analysis, genome-wide SNP genotypes for 398 of the 666 donors were used, and that subset was treated as a discovery cohort. Because of strong linkage in the cohort, roughly five DR-DQ haplotypes were treated as single units for association and clustering. In a later analysis, previously published TCR beta repertoires from 666 donors were re-analyzed and high-resolution HLA genotyping was added so that TCR occurrence patterns could be studied. Using immunosequencing, the study profiled T cell repertoires from 666 subjects and related those repertoires to cytomegalovirus serostatus. The genetic ancestry cluster associated with self-reported Caucasian donors included 80% to 90% of the 398 genotyped donors. Rather than drawing on any new phenotypic data, the later analysis identified candidate immune exposures from TCR beta sequences and the way those sequences occurred across donors. Along with the approximately 650-subject first cohort, a separate validation cohort of over 90 different subjects was used. Every repertoire in the discovery cohort had been generated on one and the same sequencing platform. Among about 360 genotyped donors of the cohort, an average of approximately 230,000 unique TCR beta nucleotide sequences were sequenced per donor, 15% to 20% of them non-productive. Paper-wide results and their limitations: Roughly uniform sequencing depth across donors was assumed in presence/absence analyses, although this assumption may not hold. A further reported finding was that TCR beta sequences accurately predicted the HLA-A and HLA-B alleles for most subjects in the first cohort. Three of the identified cytomegalovirus-associated TCR beta chains were confirmed in vitro to be specific for cytomegalovirus antigens. The only immune exposure information available for the cohort was CMV serostatus. A cluster of highly shared sequence variants was judged likely to represent a technical artifact of the sequencing pipeline. The classifier was reported to diagnose cytomegalovirus status with high specificity and sensitivity in both the original cohort and the validation cohort. A later analysis found that HLA-associated TCR beta chains were more clonally expanded and had lower generation probabilities than equally common non-associated chains. According to a later analysis, TCR association rates differed among HLA loci, with DRB1 alleles showing the most associated TCRs and HLA-C alleles showing the fewest. The earlier analysis of some 560 of the donors excluded around 17 rarely observed V segments, including chromosome 9 orphons, because counts were too low. It was suggested by the authors that the approach could potentially be generalized to other disease states and immunological phenotypes. In an earlier analysis of around 600 of the donors, most TCR beta V segments appeared in productive rearrangements about 87% or about 30% of the time, broadly matching IMGT annotations. In a later analysis, most CMV-associated TCR beta chains were found to appear HLA-restricted, with HLA associations seemingly driven largely by CMV exposure. Because HLA typing was unavailable for some donors at each locus, only the typed subset was used in association tests. Strong co-occurrence of HLA alleles, especially DR and DQ, made assigning TCR associations to individual alleles difficult. An association between a missense DCLRE1C variant and V-gene and J-gene trimming of TCR beta chains was found in a later genetic analysis and replicated in an independent cohort. Correlated functional status among segregating V segments might be attributable to linkage disequilibrium, but an unknown experimental factor could not be ruled out. Compared with the approximately 600-donor mean, donors in an Asian-associated ancestry cluster had fewer N-insertions in productive TCRs, according to a later genetic analysis. Most TCR sequences were seen in very few donors, while some public TCRs were found in many individuals. Because the 87-base-pair reads could not distinguish some IMGT-functional V segments, including TRBV6-2 and TRBV6-3, those segments were excluded. This cohort had only TCR beta chains sequenced, and the lack of alpha or paired-chain data limited which features could be detected. A later analysis associated 16,951 TCR beta sequences with specific HLA alleles at a false discovery rate of 0.05. According to a later analysis, parvovirus B19, influenza, CMV and Epstein-Barr virus appeared linked to several top co-occurrence clusters. In the study, 150 to 200 TCR beta chains were listed as associated with cytomegalovirus.

Notes on this clone: Its recognized antigen is unknown. One base away there is no much larger clone; base qualities are not given.

Libraries were prepared through the immunoSEQ multiplex PCR assay. For the multiplex PCR, a mixture combining 60 forward primers for TCR Vbeta segments and 13 reverse primers for TCR Jbeta segments was used. A multiplex PCR assay on genomic DNA amplified the CDR3 region of rearranged TCR beta genes. Amplified TCR beta libraries were sequenced as 87-base-pair reads on the Illumina HiSeq System. The original methods were these. Across the roughly 700 repertoires, a later analysis counted roughly 84 million unique TCR beta chains, approximately 12 million of which were shared by at least two donors. Raw reads were error-corrected and collapsed into unique sequences with a nearest-neighbor algorithm that merged closely related sequences to remove PCR and sequencing errors. CDR3 sequences were aligned to IMGT reference sequences to assign V, D and J gene segments. For a sequence to be retained, at least a six-nucleotide match to both a V gene segment and a J gene segment was required. A rearrangement counted as productive if the CDR3 had no stop codons and remained in frame with V and J, and every other rearrangement counted as non-productive. CDR3 was defined according to IMGT convention as the region running from the second conserved V-encoded cysteine to the conserved J-encoded phenylalanine. The earlier analysis of more than 450 of the donors excluded sequences that lacked an unambiguous match to a single V gene segment. An earlier analysis of fewer than 750 of the donors classified V segments as functional when productive rearrangements were above 56.7% and as segregating when the standard deviation between donors was above 5%. A statistical classification framework was built to diagnose cytomegalovirus status from the catalog of TCR beta chain sequences. In a later analysis, V and J genes were assigned by comparing TCR nucleotide sequences against IMGT/GENE-DB human TR gene sequences. Using the TCRdist pipeline, a later analysis assigned CDR3 sequences along with most-parsimonious VDJ recombination scenarios. In a later analysis, each TCR beta chain was defined by its CDR3 amino acid sequence together with its V-gene family, and reads lacking a unique V-gene family were excluded. A later analysis removed 450 to 600 highly shared, low-generation-probability nucleotide sequences to deal with suspected cross-contamination and a sequencing artifact. In a later analysis, a clonal expansion index for each public chain was calculated from normalized within-repertoire ranks of inferred template counts. In a later analysis, generation probabilities were computed using a VDJ recombination model fitted to out-of-frame rearrangements, and the results were checked against IGoR. In a later analysis, TCR-TCR, TCR-HLA and TCR-CMV co-occurrence was scored with hypergeometric tests, and a repertoire-size bias correction was applied to TCR pairs. In a later analysis, false discovery rates were estimated by permuting HLA or CMV assignments 20 times. In a later analysis, co-occurring TCRs were grouped using DBSCAN, with TCRdist sequence similarity added in when clustering inside HLA-allele-positive subsets. Repertoires with fewer than 30,000 or more than 120,000 public chains, plus five repertoires with anomalous nucleotide sharing, were excluded from co-occurrence clustering. Entries here come from immuneACCESS through TCRdb and include only in-frame sequences with V and J called. Some clones fail to appear in such tables; in the studies checked, an unresolved V gene covers under half of the shortfall, and the cause of the remainder is unknown. The DNA was the basis for D and trimming; V, J and clone size are from that table. Present in this sample are approximately 200,000 clones, around 85% of which were seen just once. The ten top clones hold about 1.2% of the sample.

In total, 666 healthy bone marrow donors made up the cohort. At the time of sampling, all cohort members were nominally healthy, though unrecorded immune exposures were likely present. Of the roughly 630 cohort members, 250 to 300 had a positive CMV serostatus and about 360 had a negative one, while no CMV serostatus was recorded for the donor. Every donor gave a peripheral blood sample, and the peripheral blood mononuclear cells from that sample were used for TCR beta sequencing. Genomic DNA extraction from the blood cell samples was performed with the Qiagen DNeasy Blood Extraction Kit. Relative to germline, V is missing 5 bases and J is missing 4 bases, with 14 bases of the junction outside any gene match. Via the germline V gene, CDR1 is SGHVS and CDR2 FQNEAQ. The CDR3, from cysteine to phenylalanine, totals 16 residues. Only the CDR3 part of the read is kept: 48 bases, read in frame from the first base.

Specimen: PBMCs. The rearrangement joined TRBV7-8 to TRBJ2-7, with 7 middle bases fitting TRBD1. The receptor was isolated from a human donor in good health. The CDR3 protein is CASSPGRRGLTYEQYF. The sequence in DNA is TGTGCCAGCAGCCCTGGGAGAAGGGGGCTCACATACGAGCAGTACTTC.